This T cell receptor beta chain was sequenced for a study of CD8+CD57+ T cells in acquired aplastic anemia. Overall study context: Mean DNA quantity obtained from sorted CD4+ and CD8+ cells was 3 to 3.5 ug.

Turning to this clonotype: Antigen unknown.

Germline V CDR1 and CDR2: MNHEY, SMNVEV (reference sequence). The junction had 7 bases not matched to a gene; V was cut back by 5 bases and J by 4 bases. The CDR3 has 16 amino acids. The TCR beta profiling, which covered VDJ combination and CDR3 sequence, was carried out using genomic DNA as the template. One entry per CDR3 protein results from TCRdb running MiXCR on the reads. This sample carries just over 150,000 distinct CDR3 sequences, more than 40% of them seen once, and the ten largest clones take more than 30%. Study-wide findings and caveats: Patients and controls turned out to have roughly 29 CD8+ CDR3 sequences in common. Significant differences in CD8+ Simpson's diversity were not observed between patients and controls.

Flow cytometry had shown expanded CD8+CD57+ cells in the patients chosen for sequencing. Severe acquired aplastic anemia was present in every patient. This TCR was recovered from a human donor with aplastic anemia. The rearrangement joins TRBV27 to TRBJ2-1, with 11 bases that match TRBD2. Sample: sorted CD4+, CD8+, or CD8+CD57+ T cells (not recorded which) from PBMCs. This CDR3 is CASSRRTSGLYNEQFF. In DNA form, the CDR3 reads TGTGCCAGCAGTAGGCGGACTAGCGGGCTATACAATGAGCAGTTCTTC.